What follows are 16 T cell receptor beta chains derived from one specimen sequenced in a study of cytomegalovirus exposure and HLA in healthy donors. PCR amplification relied on 60 Vbeta primers (plus 13 Jbeta primers). The assay was immunoSEQ multiplex PCR, and TCRdb's table has in-frame clones only and misses some. The sample lists about 160,000 clones; about three quarters were seen once. Material for sequencing was PBMCs. Every receptor here comes from a man between 18 and 35 years old in good health and CMV-seropositive.

A word on this clone: Different DNA sequences within this sample yield the same CDR3. The J gene is TRBJ2-1, the V gene TRBV19; 11 bases are a match to TRBD2. This CDR3 is 17 amino acids long. The V gene end was trimmed by 5 bases and the J gene end by 0 bases; junction bases not matched to a gene: 6. Per germline, CDR1 LNHDA and CDR2 SQIVND (reference sequence). DNA for the CDR3: TGTGCCAGTAGTCTTGGGACTAGCGGTAGCTCCTACAATGAGCAGTTCTTC. Its protein product is CASSLGTSGSSYNEQFF. The entire variable domain, with the rest obtained from reference TRBV19 and TRBJ2-1, is as follows: DGGITQSPKYLFRKEGQNVTLSCEQNLNHDAMYWYRQDPGQGLRLIYYSQIVNDFQKGDIAEGYSVSREKKESFPLTVTSAQKNPTAFYLCASSLGTSGSSYNEQFFGPGTRLTVL.

This chain joins TRBV12-5 and TRBJ1-1; 10 bases match TRBD1. The CDR3 loop spans 14 amino acids. Germline-derived CDR1 and CDR2 are LGHNT and FRNRAP. The junction had 7 bases not matched to a gene; V was cut back by 6 bases and J by 6 bases. CDR3 region: CASGPGQGGAEAFF. CDR3 bases: TGTGCTAGTGGCCCAGGACAGGGGGGCGCTGAAGCTTTCTTT.

The rearrangement uses TRBV5-1 and TRBJ1-1; D is ambiguous. CDR1 is SGHRS and CDR2 is YFSETQ in the germline V gene. The CDR3 length is 15 residues. V lost 4 bases to trimming and J lost 1 base, with 14 bases between them. CDR3: CASSHGLGGNTEAFF. For the CDR3, the DNA is TGCGCCAGCAGCCACGGGTTAGGTGGGAACACTGAAGCTTTCTTT.

The gene calls are TRBV6-5 and TRBJ2-3; possible D gene TRBD2, 5 bases. The germline V gene has CDR1 MNHEY and CDR2 SVGAGI. The CDR3 consists of 15 residues. Trimming stripped 0 bases from V and 4 bases from J, with 11 bases between. CDR3 sequence reads: CASSYSRQRADTQYF. CDR3 nucleotide sequence: TGTGCCAGCAGTTACTCGCGCCAGAGGGCAGATACGCAGTATTTT.

The J gene is TRBJ2-7, the V gene TRBV6-4; tentatively, D is TRBD1 (5 bases). The CDR3 is 18 amino acids. The ends were cut back, 4 bases at V and 2 bases at J, with 24 bases in the middle. The germline gives CDR1 MRHNA, CDR2 SNTAGT. The CDR3 sequence: CASSGSGRDCLPAYEQYV. The CDR3 coding sequence is TGTGCCAGCAGTGGAAGTGGCAGGGATTGCCTACCCGCCTACGAGCAGTACGTC.

The genes are TRBV15 and TRBJ1-6; TRBD1 aligns across 8 bases. Per the germline V gene, CDR1 is LNHNV and CDR2 is YYDKDF (reference sequence). This CDR3 has 20 residues. V gave up 4 bases and J gave up 6 bases; unmatched junction bases: 20. CDR3 sequence reads: CATSTNDRDRIIWGNSPLHF. Here the CDR3 DNA reads TGTGCCACCAGCACCAACGACCGGGACAGGATTATCTGGGGTAATTCACCCCTCCACTTT.

The V and J genes are TRBV7-2 and TRBJ2-7; D might be TRBD2 (6 bases). V was cut by 5 bases and J by 2 bases, with 13 bases left in between. Looked up from germline, CDR1 is SGHTA and CDR2 is FQGNSA. The CDR3 loop spans 14 amino acids. CDR3 DNA sequence: TGTGCCAGCAGCCTTAGCGGTCGTGCCTACGAGCAGTACGTC. It is translated as CASSLSGRAYEQYV.

This clone was counted only a few times. The genes are TRBV28 and TRBJ1-2, with 7 bases identical to TRBD1. The CDR3 totals 12 residues. With 7 bases clipped from V and 8 bases from J, the junction kept 7 bases outside the gene matches. CDR1 is MDHEN, CDR2 SYDVKM, per germline. The CDR3 sequence: CASTDREKGYTF. DNA for the CDR3: TGTGCCAGCACCGACAGGGAAAAAGGCTACACCTTC.

This clone was seen a single time. This rearrangement joins TRBV4-1 to TRBJ2-4; a possible D gene is TRBD2 (5 bases). V was shortened by 0 bases and J by 1 base, with 7 bases between the two germline ends. The CDR3 loop spans 15 amino acids. Germline lookup yields CDR1 MGHRA and CDR2 YSYEKL. CDR3 in amino acids: CASSQDPGAKNIQYF. Here the CDR3 DNA reads TGCGCCAGCAGCCAAGATCCGGGGGCCAAAAACATTCAGTACTTC.

This clone was picked up a small number of times. V gene TRBV7-9 combines with J gene TRBJ1-2; D is uncertain. CDR1 and CDR2 (germline): SEHNR, FQNEAQ (reference sequence). The ends were cut back, 1 base at V and 3 bases at J, with 15 bases in the middle. The CDR3 loop spans 16 amino acids. The CDR3: CASSLGGPQSDYGYTF. The CDR3 DNA sequence: TGTGCCAGCAGCTTAGGTGGGCCACAATCAGACTATGGCTACACCTTC.

This clone was detected only once. The V call is TRBV27, the J call TRBJ2-3, with 7 bases matching TRBD1. This CDR3 is 17 amino acids long. J was trimmed by 6 bases and V by 5 bases; bases with no gene match: 17. Per germline, CDR1 MNHEY and CDR2 SMNVEV (reference sequence). The CDR3 here is CASSRIGTAQVGDTQYF. CDR3 in DNA: TGTGCCAGCAGTAGAATTGGGACAGCTCAAGTAGGGGATACGCAGTATTTT.

V is TRBV7-2 and J is TRBJ2-2; no firm D call. This CDR3 has 12 residues. The germline gives CDR1 SGHTA, CDR2 FQGNSA. V gave up 5 bases and J gave up 5 bases, with 6 bases separating them. The CDR3 DNA follows: TGTGCCAGCAGCCGAGAGACCGGGGAGCTGTTTTTT. Translating it yields CASSRETGELFF. Full variable domain (missing parts from reference TRBV7-2 and TRBJ2-2): GAGVSQSPSNKVTEKGKDVELRCDPISGHTALYWYRQSLGQGLEFLIYFQGNSAPDKSGLPSDRFSAERTGGSVSTLTIQRTQQEDSAVYLCASSRETGELFFGEGSRLTVL.

The chain links TRBV5-1 to TRBJ1-3; 8 bases are shared with TRBD1. This CDR3 is 14 amino acids long. J lost 4 bases, V lost 3 bases, and 3 bases had no gene match. Germline lookup yields CDR1 SGHRS and CDR2 YFSETQ. CDR3: CASSWGQDGNTIYF. DNA for the CDR3: TGCGCCAGCAGCTGGGGACAGGACGGAAACACCATATATTTT.

The V gene is TRBV9, the J gene TRBJ2-1; D uncertain. Germline CDR1 and CDR2: SGDLS and YYNGEE. V was shortened by 0 bases and J by 8 bases, with 3 bases between the two germline ends. CDR3 size: 11 residues. The CDR3 nucleotides are TGTGCCAGCAGCGTAGGAGATGAGCAGTTCTTC. Residues: CASSVGDEQFF.

This clone occurred a few times. This rearrangement joins TRBV6-5 to TRBJ1-3; 7 nucleotides line up with TRBD1. The CDR3 spans 14 residues. Germline-derived CDR1 and CDR2 are MNHEY and SVGAGI. Trimming cost V 8 bases and J 3 bases; bases outside gene matches: 7. The CDR3: CASQTGAHGNTIYF. CDR3 DNA sequence: TGTGCCAGCCAAACAGGGGCCCATGGAAACACCATATATTTT.

This chain joins TRBV29-1 and TRBJ1-1; 7 bases map to TRBD1. After removal of 6 bases from V and 4 bases from J, the junction contained 14 bases not matched to a gene. Germline assignment: CDR1 SQVTM and CDR2 ANQGSEA. The CDR3 spans 15 residues. In nucleotides, the CDR3 is TGCAGCGTCCATGAGACGGGACAGAGGACCACTGAAGCTTTCTTT. This encodes CSVHETGQRTTEAFF.